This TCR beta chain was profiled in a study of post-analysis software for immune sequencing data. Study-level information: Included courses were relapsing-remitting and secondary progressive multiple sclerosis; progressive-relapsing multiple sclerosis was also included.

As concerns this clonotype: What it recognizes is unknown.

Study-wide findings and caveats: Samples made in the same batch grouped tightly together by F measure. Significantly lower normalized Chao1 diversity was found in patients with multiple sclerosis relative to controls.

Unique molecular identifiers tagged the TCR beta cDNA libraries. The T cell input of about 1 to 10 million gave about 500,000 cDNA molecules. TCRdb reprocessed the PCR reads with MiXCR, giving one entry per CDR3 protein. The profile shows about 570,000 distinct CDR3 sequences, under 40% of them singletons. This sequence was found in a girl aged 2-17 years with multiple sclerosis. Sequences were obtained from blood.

The DNA for the CDR3 is TGCGCCAGCACCGAGGGGCTTGCAGTGTTCTCTGGGGCCAACGTCCTGACTTTC. This codes for CASTEGLAVFSGANVLTF. The rearrangement joins TRBV5-1 to TRBJ2-6; D might be TRBD1 or TRBD2, each matching 5 bases. This CDR3 has 18 residues. The germline CDR1 and CDR2 sequences are SGHRS and YFSETQ. The V and J ends lost 6 bases and 0 bases respectively, with 19 bases between them.